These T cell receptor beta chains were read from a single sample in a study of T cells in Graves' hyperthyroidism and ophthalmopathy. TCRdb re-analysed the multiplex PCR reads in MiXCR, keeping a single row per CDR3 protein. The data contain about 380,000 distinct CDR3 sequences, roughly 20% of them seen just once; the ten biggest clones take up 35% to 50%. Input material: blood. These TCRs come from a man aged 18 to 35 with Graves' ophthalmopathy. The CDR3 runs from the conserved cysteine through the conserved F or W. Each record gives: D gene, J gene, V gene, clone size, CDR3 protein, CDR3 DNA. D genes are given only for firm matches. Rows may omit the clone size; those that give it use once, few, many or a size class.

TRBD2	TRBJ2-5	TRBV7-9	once	CASSLVATSGGLETQYF	TGTGCCAGCAGCTTAGTAGCTACTAGCGGGGGGCTGGAGACCCAGTACTTC
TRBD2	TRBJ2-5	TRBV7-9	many	CASSLTSGEETQYF	TGTGCCAGCAGCTTGACTAGCGGGGAAGAGACCCAGTACTTC
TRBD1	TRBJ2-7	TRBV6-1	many	CASTPWGQNYEQYF	TGTGCCAGCACCCCTTGGGGACAGAACTACGAGCAGTACTTC
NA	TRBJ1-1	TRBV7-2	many	CASSDDGNTEAFF	TGTGCCAGCTCAGACGACGGGAACACTGAAGCTTTCTTT
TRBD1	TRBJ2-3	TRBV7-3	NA	CASSISGGGTDTQYF	TGTGCCAGCAGCATTTCAGGGGGTGGGACAGATACGCAGTATTTT
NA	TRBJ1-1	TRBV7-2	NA	CASSFGKAFF	TGTGCCAGCAGCTTTGGGAAAGCTTTCTTT
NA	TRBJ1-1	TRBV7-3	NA	CASSLEHGGTEAFF	TGTGCCAGCAGCTTAGAGCACGGAGGAACTGAAGCTTTCTTT
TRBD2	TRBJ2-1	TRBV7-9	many	CASSASGLAGVGEQFF	TGTGCCAGCAGCGCCTCTGGGCTAGCGGGGGTAGGCGAGCAGTTCTTC
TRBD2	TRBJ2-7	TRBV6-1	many	CASALRDYSYEQYF	TGTGCCAGCGCCCTCCGGGACTACTCATACGAGCAGTACTTC
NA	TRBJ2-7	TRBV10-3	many	CAIRETALSYEQYF	TGTGCCATCAGGGAGACAGCCCTCTCCTACGAGCAGTACTTC
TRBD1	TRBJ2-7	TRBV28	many	CASSFSGDSPYEQYF	TGTGCCAGCAGTTTCTCCGGGGACAGTCCCTACGAGCAGTACTTC
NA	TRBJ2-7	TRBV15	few	CATSRSGTEDEQYF	TGTGCCACCAGCAGATCGGGTACAGAAGACGAGCAGTACTTC
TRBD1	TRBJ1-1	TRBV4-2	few	CASSRETGMSTEAFF	TGTGCCAGCAGCCGCGAGACAGGGATGAGCACTGAAGCTTTCTTT
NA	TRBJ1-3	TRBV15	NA	CATSRDQGSYGNTIYF	TGTGCCACCAGCAGAGATCAGGGCAGCTACGGAAACACCATATATTTT
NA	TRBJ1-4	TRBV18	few	CASSPIQRATNEKLFF	TGTGCCAGCTCACCTATTCAGAGGGCAACTAATGAAAAACTGTTTTTT
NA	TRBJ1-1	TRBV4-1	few	CASSQDPGSGTEAFF	TGCGCCAGCAGCCAAGATCCAGGGAGCGGCACTGAAGCTTTCTTT
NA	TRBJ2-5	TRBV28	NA	CASTFQGRGRQETQYF	TGTGCCAGCACCTTTCAGGGCAGGGGTCGACAAGAGACCCAGTACTTC
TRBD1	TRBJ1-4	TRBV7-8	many	CASSLVRDRGENEKLFF	TGTGCCAGCAGCTTAGTCCGGGACAGGGGGGAGAATGAAAAACTGTTTTTT
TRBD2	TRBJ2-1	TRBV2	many	CASSGTSGGSNEQFF	TGTGCCAGCAGCGGCACAAGCGGGGGGAGCAATGAGCAGTTCTTC
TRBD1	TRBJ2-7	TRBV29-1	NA	CSVEEGGDRGDEQYF	TGCAGCGTTGAGGAGGGAGGGGACAGGGGCGACGAGCAGTACTTC
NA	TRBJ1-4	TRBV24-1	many	CATGLDTSEKLFF	TGTGCCACCGGGTTAGATACAAGTGAAAAACTGTTTTTT
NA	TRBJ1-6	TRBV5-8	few	CASQRGNSPLHF	TGTGCCAGCCAGAGGGGTAATTCACCCCTCCACTTT
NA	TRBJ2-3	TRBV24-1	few	CATSGTTDTQYF	TGTGCCACCAGTGGAACCACAGATACGCAGTATTTT
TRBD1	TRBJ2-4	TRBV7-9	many	CASSLGGQGGNIQYF	TGTGCCAGCAGTTTAGGGGGACAGGGGGGAAACATTCAGTACTTC
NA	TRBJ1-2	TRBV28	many	CASSLKLGYTF	TGTGCCAGCAGTTTGAAGCTGGGCTACACCTTC
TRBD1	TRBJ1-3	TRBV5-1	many	CASSPGTEGNTIYF	TGTGCCAGCTCACCGGGGACAGAAGGAAACACCATATATTTT
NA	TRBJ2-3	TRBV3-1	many	CASSQMRGPRGDTQYF	TGTGCCAGCAGCCAGATGCGGGGGCCGCGTGGAGATACGCAGTATTTT
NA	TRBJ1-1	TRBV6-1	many	CASSSIYDTEAFF	TGTGCCAGCAGCTCAATCTATGACACTGAAGCTTTCTTT
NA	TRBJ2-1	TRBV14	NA	CASSQVQGYNEQFF	TGTGCCAGCAGCCAAGTCCAGGGATACAATGAGCAGTTCTTC
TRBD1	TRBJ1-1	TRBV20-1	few	CSWTGEPNTEAFF	TGCAGTTGGACAGGGGAACCGAACACTGAAGCTTTCTTT
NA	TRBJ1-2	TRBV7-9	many	CASSSSEAANYGYTF	TGTGCCAGCAGCTCTTCTGAAGCAGCTAACTATGGCTACACCTTC
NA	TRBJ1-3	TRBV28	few	CASSQRGHDSGNTIYF	TGTGCCAGCAGCCAGCGGGGGCACGACTCTGGAAACACCATATATTTT
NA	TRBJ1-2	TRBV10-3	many	CAIMGIGDGYTF	TGTGCCATCATGGGCATTGGTGATGGCTACACCTTC
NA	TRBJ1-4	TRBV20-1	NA	CSARPMEEKLFF	TGCAGTGCTAGACCTATGGAGGAAAAACTGTTTTTT
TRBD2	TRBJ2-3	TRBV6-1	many	CASSNLAGGTDTQYF	TGTGCCAGCAGCAACCTAGCGGGGGGGACAGATACGCAGTATTTT
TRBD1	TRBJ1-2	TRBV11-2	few	CASSPGGARIYGYTF	TGTGCCAGCAGCCCAGGGGGGGCGCGTATTTATGGCTACACCTTC
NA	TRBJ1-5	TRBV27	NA	CASSLSAGQPQHF	TGTGCCAGCAGTTTATCGGCGGGTCAGCCCCAGCATTTT
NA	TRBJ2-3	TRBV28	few	CASSYGGLAQYF	TGTGCCAGCAGTTATGGGGGGCTCGCGCAGTATTTT
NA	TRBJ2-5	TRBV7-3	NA	CASSFRQEKETQYF	TGTGCCAGCAGCTTCCGACAGGAGAAAGAGACCCAGTACTTC
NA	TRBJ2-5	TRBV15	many	CATSPRTAQETQYF	TGTGCCACCAGCCCTAGGACAGCCCAAGAGACCCAGTACTTC
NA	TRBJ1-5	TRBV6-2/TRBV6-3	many	CASNDLAGGQPQHF	TGTGCCAGCAACGACCTAGCGGGTGGTCAGCCCCAGCATTTT
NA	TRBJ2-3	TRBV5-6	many	CASSFDSRSTDTQYF	TGTGCCAGCAGCTTCGACAGCCGAAGCACAGATACGCAGTATTTT
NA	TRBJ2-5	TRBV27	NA	CASSLFGSNQETQYF	TGTGCCAGCAGTTTATTCGGGTCTAACCAAGAGACCCAGTACTTC
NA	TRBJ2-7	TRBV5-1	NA	CASQDIFYEQYF	TGCGCCAGCCAGGATATTTTCTACGAGCAGTACTTC
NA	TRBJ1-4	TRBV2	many	CASSEDGGEKLFF	TGTGCCAGCAGTGAAGACGGGGGAGAAAAACTGTTTTTT
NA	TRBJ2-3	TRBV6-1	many	CASSVGVGPWDTQYF	TGTGCCAGCAGTGTAGGCGTGGGACCATGGGATACGCAGTATTTT